The 7 T cell receptor beta chains reported below all come from one sample, sequenced in a study of response to subunit inactivated influenza vaccine (dated 2018 in TCRdb). The library was prepared using RT-PCR. The data were produced on an Illumina HiSeq 2500. TCRdb ran its own pipeline on the public reads, namely fastp trimming at Q25 and MiXCR clone calling, and kept in-frame beta chains. Rows are unified per CDR3 protein, each entry keeping the most common DNA and genes. Here the sample has fewer than 800,000 distinct CDR3 sequences; approximately 14% occur a single time. The ten biggest clones cover roughly 10% of the sample. The input for sequencing was PBMCs from blood, taken 11 to 12 days after vaccination. Receptors were obtained from a man aged 45-65 years who received an inactivated influenza vaccine. Donor details come from another sample of the same person, matched by shared clones.

The chain is built from TRBV5-1 and TRBJ2-3, with D possibly being TRBD2 (5 bases). V dropped 1 base and J dropped 11 bases, with 14 bases sitting between them. CDR1 and CDR2 from the germline V gene are SGHRS and YFSETQ. The CDR3 covers 13 residues. The CDR3 here is CASSLLTSLGQYF. CDR3 coding DNA: TGCGCCAGCAGCTTGTTAACTAGTCTCGGGCAGTATTTT. The full variable domain, its missing parts supplied by reference TRBV5-1 and TRBJ2-3, is KAGVTQTPRYLIKTRGQQVTLSCSPISGHRSVSWYQQTPGQGLQFLFEYFSETQRNKGNFPGRFSGRQFSNSRSEMNVSTLELGDSALYLCASSLLTSLGQYFGPGTRLTVL.

The sample holds one count of this clonotype. CDR3: CASSAEGLTVVGETQYF. DNA of the CDR3: TGTGCCAGCAGCGCCGAGGGACTAACGGTCGTTGGGGAGACCCAGTACTTC. The chain is built from TRBV7-6 and TRBJ2-5; TRBD2 matches at 7 bases. Germline assignment: CDR1 SGHVS and CDR2 FNYEAQ. The CDR3 has 17 residues. The V segment lost 5 bases and the J segment 5 bases; nucleotides outside the gene matches: 17.

This clonotype was seen a few times. The V and J genes are TRBV6-5 and TRBJ2-1; a weak D match, TRBD2 (6 bases). The CDR3 loop spans 15 amino acids. The V and J ends lost 3 bases and 2 bases respectively, with 11 bases between them. Looked up from germline, CDR1 is MNHEY and CDR2 is SVGAGI. The CDR3 nucleotides read TGTGCCAGCAGTTATCGGACTACCGCCTACAATGAGCAGTTCTTC. It yields the protein CASSYRTTAYNEQFF.

This clonotype was observed a few times. The chain has TRBV7-8 and TRBJ2-3; D might be TRBD2 (6 bases). V was cut by 4 bases and J by 1 base, with 18 bases left in between. The CDR3 runs to 17 residues. Germline CDR1 reads SGHVS; CDR2 reads FQNEAQ. The CDR3 loop is CASSSGPWRGGTDTQYF. In nucleotides, the CDR3 is TGTGCCAGCAGCTCCGGGCCTTGGAGGGGCGGCACAGATACGCAGTATTTT.

The chain recombines TRBV15 with TRBJ2-1; D possibly corresponds to TRBD2 (5 bases). CDR1 and CDR2 from the germline V gene are LNHNV and YYDKDF (reference sequence). This CDR3 region has 12 residues. The germline V and J ends were trimmed by 6 bases and 7 bases, with 10 bases remaining between them. This CDR3 reads CATRVKRNEQFF. CDR3 coding DNA: TGTGCCACCAGAGTCAAGCGGAATGAGCAGTTCTTC.

The V call is TRBV7-8, the J call TRBJ2-5; 7 bases agree with TRBD2. The junction had 6 bases not matched to a gene; V was cut back by 1 base and J by 4 bases. Germline CDR1 SGHVS, CDR2 FQNEAQ. The CDR3 is made up of 15 amino acids. The CDR3, as DNA: TGTGCCAGCAGCTTAGGAAGGACTAGAGGAGAGACCCAGTACTTC. This gives the protein CASSLGRTRGETQYF.

The gene calls are TRBV5-1 and TRBJ2-3, with a possible D match to TRBD1 (5 bases). The V gene's germline CDR1 is SGHRS and CDR2 YFSETQ. The CDR3 has 16 amino acids. The germline V and J ends were trimmed by 1 base and 2 bases, with 14 bases remaining between them. The CDR3 loop reads CASSLQGRRNTDTQYF. Here the CDR3 DNA reads TGCGCCAGCAGCTTGCAGGGTCGGAGAAACACAGATACGCAGTATTTT.